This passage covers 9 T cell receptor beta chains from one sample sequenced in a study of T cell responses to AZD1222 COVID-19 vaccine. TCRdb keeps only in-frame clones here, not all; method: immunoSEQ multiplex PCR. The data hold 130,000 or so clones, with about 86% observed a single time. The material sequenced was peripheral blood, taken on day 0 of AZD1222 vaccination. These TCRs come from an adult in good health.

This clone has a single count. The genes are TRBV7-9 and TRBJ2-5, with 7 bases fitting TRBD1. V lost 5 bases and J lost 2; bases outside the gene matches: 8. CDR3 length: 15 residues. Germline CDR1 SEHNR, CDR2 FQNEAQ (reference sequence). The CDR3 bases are TGTGCCAGCAGCAAGTCCCGGACAGGTCAAGAGACCCAGTACTTC. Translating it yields CASSKSRTGQETQYF. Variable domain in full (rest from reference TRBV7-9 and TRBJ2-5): DTGVSQNPRHKITKRGQNVTFRCDPISEHNRLYWYRQTLGQGPEFLTYFQNEAQLEKSRLLSDRFSAERPKGSFSTLEIQRTEQGDSAMYLCASSKSRTGQETQYFGPGTRLLVL.

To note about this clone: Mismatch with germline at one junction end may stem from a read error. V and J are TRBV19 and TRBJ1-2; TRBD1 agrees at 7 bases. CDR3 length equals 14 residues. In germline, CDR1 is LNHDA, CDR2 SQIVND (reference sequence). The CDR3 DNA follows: TGTGCCAGTAGAATAGTGACAGGGCAGGACGGCTACACCTTC. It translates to CASRIVTGQDGYTF.

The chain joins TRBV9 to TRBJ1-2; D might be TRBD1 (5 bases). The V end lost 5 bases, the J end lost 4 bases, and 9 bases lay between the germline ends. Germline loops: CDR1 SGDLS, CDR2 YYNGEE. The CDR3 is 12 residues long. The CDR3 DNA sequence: TGTGCCAGCAGTCAGGGCTTCTATGGCTACACCTTC. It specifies CASSQGFYGYTF. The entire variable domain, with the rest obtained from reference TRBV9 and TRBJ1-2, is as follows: DSGVTQTPKHLITATGQRVTLRCSPRSGDLSVYWYQQSLDQGLQFLIQYYNGEERAKGNILERFSAQQFPDLHSELNLSSLELGDSALYFCASSQGFYGYTFGSGTRLTVV.

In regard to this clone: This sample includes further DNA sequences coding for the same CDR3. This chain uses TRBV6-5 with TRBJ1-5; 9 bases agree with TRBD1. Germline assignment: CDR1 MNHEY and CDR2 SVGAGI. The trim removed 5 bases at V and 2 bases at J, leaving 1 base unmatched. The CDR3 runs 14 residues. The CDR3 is CASSTGGGNQPQHF. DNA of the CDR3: TGTGCCAGCAGTACAGGGGGCGGCAATCAGCCCCAGCATTTT.

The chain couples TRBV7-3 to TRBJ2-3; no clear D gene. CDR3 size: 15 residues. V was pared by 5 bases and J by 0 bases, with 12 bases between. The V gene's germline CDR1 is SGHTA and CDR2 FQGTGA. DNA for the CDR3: TGTGCCAGCAGCCCCCATAGTCGGAGCACAGATACGCAGTATTTT. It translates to CASSPHSRSTDTQYF.

CDR3 DNA: TGCGCCAGCAGCTTGTCCGGGGGAGGGGCAGATACGCAGTATTTT. Its protein is CASSLSGGGADTQYF. V is TRBV5-1 and J is TRBJ2-3, with 7 bases lining up with TRBD2. The V and J ends lost 1 base and 4 bases, in that order; junction bases with no gene match: 6. Germline V gene lookup returns CDR1 SGHRS and CDR2 YFSETQ. CDR3 length: 15 residues.

The CDR3 nucleotides read TGTGCCAGCAGTTACTCGTCAACAGGGGGCGACACTGAAGCTTTCTTT. This translates into CASSYSSTGGDTEAFF. The chain is built from TRBV6-5 and TRBJ1-1; 9 bases match TRBD1. Germline CDR1 is MNHEY and CDR2 is SVGAGI. The CDR3 totals 16 residues. V shed 0 bases, J shed 3 bases, and the junction held 5 bases outside the gene matches.

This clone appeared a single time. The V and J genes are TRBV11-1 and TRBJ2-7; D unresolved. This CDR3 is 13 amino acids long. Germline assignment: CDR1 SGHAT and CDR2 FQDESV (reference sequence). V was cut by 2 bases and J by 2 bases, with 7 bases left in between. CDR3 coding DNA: TGTGCCAGCAGCTTACTGGCCGCCTACGAGCAGTACTTC. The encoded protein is CASSLLAAYEQYF.

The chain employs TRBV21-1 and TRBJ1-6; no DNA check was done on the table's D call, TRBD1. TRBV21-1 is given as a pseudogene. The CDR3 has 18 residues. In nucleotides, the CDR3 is TGTGCCAGCAGGTTAACGACAGGGGTGAGTATTCTCAATTCACCCCTCCACTTT. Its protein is CASRLTTGVSILNSPLHF.